One T cell receptor (beta chain) is described in this entry. Antigen: not known. The sample carries other DNA sequences with the same CDR3. The data were taken from a study of CD8+ T cells in alopecia areata. Background on the study: Tofacitinib was given for 6 to 18 months, then stopped for 6 months.

Study findings and constraints: Mouse data revealed clearer TCR sharing than patient data did, a gap possibly tied to HLA. The study also sequences resident alphabeta T cells of normal skin in scalp samples.

TCR sequencing used cDNA made by reverse transcription of extracted RNA. The protocol was immunoSEQ multiplex PCR, while the TCRdb copy is restricted to in-frame clones and leaves out a portion. Of over 150,000 clones in the sample, more than 60% were seen once. Germline V lookup: CDR1 SGHRS, CDR2 YFSETQ. The CDR3 loop spans 14 amino acids. V was clipped by 4 bases and J by 7 bases; unmatched bases: 7. The sequencing here drew on CD4+ T cells sorted from blood, taken at week 0. V is TRBV5-1 and J is TRBJ1-5; 8 positions agree with TRBD1. This TCR derives from a human donor with alopecia areata. This CDR3 is CASSLSSGGQPQHF. The DNA of the CDR3 is TGCGCCAGCAGCCTAAGTTCAGGGGGCCAGCCCCAGCATTTT.